These 18 T cell receptor beta chains were sequenced from one sample in a study of blood T cells in healthy people across ages. Then a second PCR, running roughly 7 to 11 cycles, was carried out with a sample-barcoded 5' primer and a J-beta primer mix. Using its own MiXCR run on the 5' RACE reads, TCRdb lists one record per CDR3 protein. The data hold 500,000 to 550,000 distinct CDR3 sequences, with about 24% observed a single time. The same data also went into a second study, on T cells of mothers and their children.

The sample comprised blood. These receptors originate from a boy aged 5-17 years in good health.

In its sample, this clonotype was seen once. The V and J genes are TRBV7-2 and TRBJ2-7; D may be TRBD1 (6 bases). V lost 5 bases and J 12 bases, leaving 20 bases between the germline ends. The CDR3 runs 13 residues. Looked up from germline, CDR1 is SGHTA and CDR2 is FQGNSA. The CDR3 DNA follows: TGTGCCAGCAGCGTAGGGGACATCTCAGGCAGGTACTTC. It yields the protein CASSVGDISGRYF. Variable domain in full (rest from reference TRBV7-2 and TRBJ2-7): GAGVSQSPSNKVTEKGKDVELRCDPISGHTALYWYRQSLGQGLEFLIYFQGNSAPDKSGLPSDRFSAERTGGSVSTLTIQRTQQEDSAVYLCASSVGDISGRYFGPGTRLTVT.

This clonotype was counted between two and nine times. This rearrangement joins TRBV20-1 to TRBJ2-2; 8 positions match TRBD2. The V gene end was trimmed by 3 bases and the J gene end by 4 bases; junction bases not matched to a gene: 4. The CDR3 totals 14 residues. CDR1 and CDR2 (germline): DFQATT, SNEGSKA (reference sequence). The CDR3 sequence: CSARTSAITGELFF. As DNA, the CDR3 is TGCAGTGCTAGGACTAGCGCGATCACCGGGGAGCTGTTTTTT.

This clonotype was counted only a few times. The chain employs TRBV4-2 and TRBJ2-5, with 12 nucleotides matching TRBD2. The J call may not be correct, given that the DNA end is closer to TRBJ2-7. The CDR3 contains 16 residues. Germline values: CDR1 LGHNA, CDR2 YNFKEQ. CDR3 sequence reads: CASSPRTSGEDYEQYF. The CDR3 DNA follows: TGTGCCAGCAGCCCCCGGACTAGCGGGGAGGACTACGAGCAGTACTTC.

The gene calls are TRBV29-1 and TRBJ2-1, with no clear D. The CDR3 length is 12 residues. CDR1 and CDR2 from the germline V gene are SQVTM and ANQGSEA. V lost 4 bases to trimming and J lost 6 bases, with 10 bases between them. This chain's CDR3 is CSVVTGTNEQFF. The CDR3 DNA follows: TGCAGCGTTGTTACTGGCACCAATGAGCAGTTCTTC.

DNA for the CDR3: TGTGCCATCAGTGATGGGACAGGGTCACTGTTTTTT. It is translated as CAISDGTGSLFF. The V call is TRBV10-3, the J call TRBJ1-4, with 9 bases aligning to TRBD1. Germline CDR1 and CDR2: ENHRY and SYGVKD. The CDR3 is 12 amino acids. The ends lost 3 bases at V and 13 bases at J; junction bases unmatched: 3.

V gene TRBV20-1 combines with J gene TRBJ2-5; D remains ambiguous. CDR3 length: 13 residues. The germline V gene encodes CDR1 DFQATT and CDR2 SNEGSKA (reference sequence). V was shortened by 2 bases and J by 5 bases, with 12 bases between the two germline ends. As DNA, the CDR3 is TGCAGTGCTAGACCCGACATATGGGAGACCCAGTACTTC. The encoded protein is CSARPDIWETQYF.

J is TRBJ1-1 and V is TRBV5-5; 8 bases fit TRBD1. V shed 2 bases and J 4 bases; nucleotides not matched to a gene: 10. Germline assignment: CDR1 SGHKS and CDR2 YYEKEE (reference sequence). This CDR3 spans 16 amino acids. The CDR3 reads CASSFFPGQGSTEAFF. The CDR3 DNA is TGTGCCAGCAGCTTTTTTCCCGGACAGGGTAGCACTGAAGCTTTCTTT.

V usage is TRBV6-6 and J usage is TRBJ2-3; a weak D match, TRBD2 (5 bases). V lost 6 bases to trimming and J lost 2 bases, with 12 bases between them. The CDR3 length is 14 residues. CDR1 and CDR2 from the germline V gene are MNHNY and SVGAGI (reference sequence). In DNA, the CDR3 is TGTGCCAGCAGCCCCGGGCGGGCCACAGATACGCAGTATTTT. As protein: CASSPGRATDTQYF.

This clonotype was detected only a few times. The chain links TRBV2 to TRBJ1-1; D gene unclear. V was shortened by 8 bases and J by 1 base, with 8 bases between the two germline ends. Germline CDR1 reads SNHLY; CDR2 reads FYNNEI. CDR3 length: 12 residues. The CDR3 DNA reads as TGTGCCAGCGGGCGACAGAACACTGAAGCTTTCTTT. Amino acid sequence: CASGRQNTEAFF.

The rearrangement uses TRBV6-2 or TRBV6-3 and TRBJ1-2; 9 nucleotides agree with TRBD1. The CDR3 covers 14 residues. The V and J ends lost 8 bases and 4 bases, in that order; junction bases with no gene match: 8. Germline-derived CDR1 and CDR2 are MNHEY and SVGEGT. The CDR3 region is CASGTGGSSYGYTF. Written as DNA, the CDR3 is TGTGCCAGCGGCACAGGGGGCTCGAGCTATGGCTACACCTTC.

The rearrangement joins TRBV7-8 to TRBJ2-7; 7 nucleotides match TRBD2. Losses at the gene ends were 5 bases for V and 0 bases for J; bases not matched to a gene: 10. Germline V gene sequence: CDR1 SGHVS, CDR2 FQNEAQ. The CDR3 covers 16 residues. CDR3 protein: CASSVETSLVSYEQYF. DNA of the CDR3: TGTGCCAGCAGCGTAGAGACTAGCCTTGTCTCCTACGAGCAGTACTTC. Full variable domain (outside the CDR3, taken from reference TRBV7-8 and TRBJ2-7): GAGVSQSPRYKVAKRGQDVALRCDPISGHVSLFWYQQALGQGPEFLTYFQNEAQLDKSGLPSDRFFAERPEGSVSTLKIQRTQQEDSAVYLCASSVETSLVSYEQYFGPGTRLTVT.

This clonotype came up a few times. The chain uses TRBV28 and TRBJ2-7; no reliable D call. Trimming cost V 5 bases and J 7 bases, with 15 bases left between them. Germline V gene sequence: CDR1 MDHEN, CDR2 SYDVKM. The CDR3 is 13 residues long. In DNA, the CDR3 is TGTGCCAGCAGTCCACGATTGAGTGGGGAGCAGTACTTC. This sequence encodes CASSPRLSGEQYF. The full variable domain, in which reference TRBV28 and TRBJ2-7 provide the parts outside the CDR3, is DVKVTQSSRYLVKRTGEKVFLECVQDMDHENMFWYRQDPGLGLRLIYFSYDVKMKEKGDIPEGYSVSREKKERFSLILESASTNQTSMYLCASSPRLSGEQYFGPGTRLTVT.

There are a few counts of this clonotype. The chain carries TRBV4-1 and TRBJ2-7, with D perhaps TRBD1 (6 bases). Germline lookup yields CDR1 MGHRA and CDR2 YSYEKL. Deletions cut 3 bases from V and 3 bases from J, with 12 bases between. The length of the CDR3 is 14 residues. The CDR3 nucleotides are TGCGCCAGCAGCCACTCAACAGGGCTCTACGAGCAGTACTTC. This codes for CASSHSTGLYEQYF.

This clonotype was counted many times. The chain recombines TRBV20-1 with TRBJ2-7; 9 bases map to TRBD1. V lost 4 bases, J lost 2 bases, and 6 bases stayed unmatched. The CDR3 runs to 14 residues. Germline V gene data show CDR1 as DFQATT and CDR2 as SNEGSKA (reference sequence). CDR3 DNA sequence: TGCAGTGCTAACCGGGACAGGGAACCCTACGAGCAGTACTTC. This translates into CSANRDREPYEQYF.

The rearrangement links TRBV19 to TRBJ2-7, with a possible D match to TRBD2 (6 bases). V was trimmed by 3 bases and J by 2 bases, leaving 11 bases between them. The CDR3 length is 14 residues. Germline V gene sequence: CDR1 LNHDA, CDR2 SQIVND (reference sequence). CDR3 protein: CASSIGRGPYEQYF. The CDR3 DNA is TGTGCCAGTAGTATCGGGCGGGGCCCCTACGAGCAGTACTTC.

Here the CDR3 reads CASNKRGGDKTQYF. The CDR3 DNA is TGTGCCAGCAACAAGCGGGGGGGCGATAAGACCCAGTACTTC. The rearrangement links TRBV6-5 to TRBJ2-5; 10 nucleotides match TRBD2. The trim removed 7 bases at V and 6 bases at J, leaving 8 bases unmatched. CDR3 length: 14 amino acids. Per the germline V gene, CDR1 is MNHEY and CDR2 is SVGAGI.

In this sample, this clonotype turned up a few times. The chain employs TRBV7-2 and TRBJ2-3, with D possibly being TRBD2 (6 bases). Germline values: CDR1 SGHTA, CDR2 FQGNSA. Trimming stripped 1 base from V and 4 bases from J, with 21 bases between. The CDR3 runs to 18 residues. As DNA, the CDR3 is TGTGCCAGCAGCTTAGTGGCTGGAAGGGGCAGGAGGGCAGATACGCAGTATTTT. This translates into CASSLVAGRGRRADTQYF. Full variable domain (remainder filled in from reference TRBV7-2 and TRBJ2-3): GAGVSQSPSNKVTEKGKDVELRCDPISGHTALYWYRQSLGQGLEFLIYFQGNSAPDKSGLPSDRFSAERTGGSVSTLTIQRTQQEDSAVYLCASSLVAGRGRRADTQYFGPGTRLTVL.

This clonotype was seen more than once but under ten times. Here the CDR3 reads CASSLGGTGRNEKLFF. The CDR3 coding sequence is TGTGCCAGCAGCTTAGGGGGGACAGGGCGTAATGAAAAACTGTTTTTT. This rearrangement joins TRBV7-2 to TRBJ1-4; 9 bases map to TRBD1. The V gene end was trimmed by 1 base and the J gene end by 4 bases; junction bases not matched to a gene: 4. From germline, CDR1 is SGHTA and CDR2 FQGNSA. The CDR3 sequence is 16 residues long.